This T cell receptor beta chain was identified during a study of control samples from healthy donors and cancer patients. Trimming removed 3 bases from V and 1 base from J, with 6 bases in between. Germline V gene data show CDR1 as MNHEY and CDR2 as SMNVEV (reference sequence). The CDR3 contains 13 residues. Using immunoSEQ multiplex PCR, the repertoire was profiled, and TCRdb retains in-frame clones only, with some absent. The table has around 170,000 clones, 90% to 95% seen once. This sequence originates from a man aged 25-40 years in good health. The chain couples TRBV27 to TRBJ1-2; no definite D call. Sequencing was performed on blood. Written as DNA, the CDR3 is TGTGCCAGCAGTTTGAGGCATAACTATGGCTACACCTTC. Amino acids: CASSLRHNYGYTF.